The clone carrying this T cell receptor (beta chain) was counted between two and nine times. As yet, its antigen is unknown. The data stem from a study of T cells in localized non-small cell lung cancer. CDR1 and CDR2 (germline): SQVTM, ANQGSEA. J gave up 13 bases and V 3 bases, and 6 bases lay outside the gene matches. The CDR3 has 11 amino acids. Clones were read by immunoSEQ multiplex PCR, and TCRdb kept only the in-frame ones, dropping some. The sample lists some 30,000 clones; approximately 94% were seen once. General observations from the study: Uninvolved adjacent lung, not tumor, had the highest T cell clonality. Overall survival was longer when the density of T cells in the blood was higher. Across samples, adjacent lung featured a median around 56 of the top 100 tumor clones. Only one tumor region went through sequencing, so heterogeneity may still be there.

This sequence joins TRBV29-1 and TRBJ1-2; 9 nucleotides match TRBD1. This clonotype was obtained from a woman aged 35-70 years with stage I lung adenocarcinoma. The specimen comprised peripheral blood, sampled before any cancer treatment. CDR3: CSVEDGTGSTF. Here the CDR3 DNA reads TGCAGCGTTGAGGATGGGACAGGGTCCACCTTC.